This T cell receptor beta chain was identified in a study of radiotherapy plus CTLA-4 blockade in lung cancer. Study summary: An objective response was seen in around a sixth of patients, and disease control in about 31%. Broader study findings: Alongside interferon-beta, early blood T cell clone dynamics were reportedly the best predictor of response.

Note on this clone: What it binds is not known.

Trimming removed 0 bases from V and 6 bases from J; junction bases left unmatched: 5. The length of the CDR3 is 16 residues. Germline V gene sequence: CDR1 SGHTA, CDR2 FQGNSA. Measured with immunoSEQ multiplex PCR; TCRdb has only the in-frame clones, and not every one. The table shows about 54,000 clones, with around 85% occurring only once. The TCR was taken from a human donor with non-small cell lung cancer who had a partial response to radiotherapy plus ipilimumab. Sequencing was performed on peripheral blood, taken from a patient treated with radiotherapy plus ipilimumab. The rearrangement joins TRBV7-2 to TRBJ2-7; 13 positions agree with TRBD2. CDR3 protein: CASSLALAGGPREQYF. The DNA of the CDR3 is TGTGCCAGCAGCTTAGCACTAGCGGGGGGGCCGCGCGAGCAGTACTTC.